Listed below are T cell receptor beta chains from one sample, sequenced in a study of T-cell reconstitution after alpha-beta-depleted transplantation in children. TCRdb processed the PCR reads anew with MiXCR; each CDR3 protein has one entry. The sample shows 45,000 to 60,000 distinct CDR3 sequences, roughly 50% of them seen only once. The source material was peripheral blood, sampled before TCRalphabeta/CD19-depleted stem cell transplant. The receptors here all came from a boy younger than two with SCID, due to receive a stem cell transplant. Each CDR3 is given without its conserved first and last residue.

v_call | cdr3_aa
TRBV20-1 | SARTVFGEQY
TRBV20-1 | SASGADMTDTQY
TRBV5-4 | ASSQQQGAYGYT
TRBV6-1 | ASRPTNTGELF
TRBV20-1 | SAKIATSTDTQY
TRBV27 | ASSPPPGIAKNIQY
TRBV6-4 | ASSETGGSYNEQF
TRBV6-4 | ASSLGGGALNEQF
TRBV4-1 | ASSQADRGVEKLF
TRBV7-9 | ASSLEGGRNTGELF
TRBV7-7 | ASSWDRGQGETQY
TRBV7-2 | ATGQAPETQY
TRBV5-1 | ASSLSGDYTDTQY
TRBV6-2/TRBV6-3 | AISGQGDHGELF
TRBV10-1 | ATSFSGGPLNTQY
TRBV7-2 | ASSLEGGYTEAF
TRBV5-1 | ASSLSSGPGNEQF
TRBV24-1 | ATSEGSQATQY
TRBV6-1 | ASTGRGKVWEQY
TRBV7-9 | ARSIAGNEQF
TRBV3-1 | ASSQGGSTGELF
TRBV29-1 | SVAGTPTTDTQY
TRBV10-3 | AISESISGTSGGNEQF
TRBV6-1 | ASGTGRHQPQH
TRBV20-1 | SARDQTSVGETQY
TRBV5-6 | ASSLTGRTNYGYT
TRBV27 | ASSLVGGAVSSYNEQF
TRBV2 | ASSEALTIQETQY
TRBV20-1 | SATPLAGETSYEQY
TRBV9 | ASSPRGGIHEQY
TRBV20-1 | SASPTSGGTIYEQY
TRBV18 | ASSPPSQSSYEQY
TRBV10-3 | AIRGLSSSYNSPFH
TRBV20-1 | SGQALSNQPQH
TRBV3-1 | ASSQGTDRSKNIQY
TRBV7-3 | ASSLLLGGQDTQY
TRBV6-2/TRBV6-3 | TVSKVLSGANVLT
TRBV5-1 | ASSLTGASYYEQY
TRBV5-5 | ASSTDRATNIQY
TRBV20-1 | SALSGLQETQY
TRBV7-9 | ASSLDWGYEQY
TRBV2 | ASSEDGGNQETQY
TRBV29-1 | SVEERGGSYEQY
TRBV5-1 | ASRRQGALNTEAF
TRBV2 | ASRDRGGYTEAF
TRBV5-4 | ASSFRGTEAF
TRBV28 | ASSFITYEQY
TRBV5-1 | ASSLDRAEQF
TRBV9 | ASSVGRAGNSPLH
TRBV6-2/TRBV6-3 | ASSQQLPGELF
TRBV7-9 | ASSPSTGGSYQETQY
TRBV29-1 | SVEDLWEGSDEQF
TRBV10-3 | AISESHNQPQH